This TCR gamma chain was identified in a study of gammadelta T cells in human blood. This clone is large. Trimming removed 1 base from V and 0 bases from J; junction bases left unmatched: 3. CDR1 and CDR2 from the germline V gene are VINAFY and YDVSNSKD. The CDR3 extends over 14 amino acids. TCRdb made new clone calls on the RT-PCR reads using CATT. This repertoire shows approximately 510 gamma-chain clones, approximately 3.7% found once; its top ten account for 29%. The chain links TRGV5 to TRGJ1 or TRGJ2. The clonotype was recovered from a human fetus. The sequencing input was non-Vgamma9Vdelta2 gamma-delta T cells from fetal blood. CDR3 coding DNA: TGTGCCACCTGGGACAGCCTGAATTATTATAAGAAACTCTTT. Protein product: CATWDSLNYYKKLF.